This T cell receptor (beta chain) was documented in a study of shared clonotypes between healthy human individuals. Study-wide points: Only blood was sampled; tissue repertoires likely differ.

In regard to this clone: No antigen is known for it.

This table comes from immunoSEQ multiplex PCR, and its TCRdb copy is limited to in-frame clones, with some not included. The repertoire has approximately 340,000 clones, roughly 70% of them found once; the top ten carry about 10%. The clonotype was recovered from a man aged 25-40 years in good health. The sample was memory CD4+ T cells sorted from blood. Subset here: CD45RA-negative fraction.

CDR3 coding DNA: TGTGCCAGCAGGGGGACGGGACTACCGCAGTATTTT. This translates into CASRGTGLPQYF. The J gene is TRBJ2-3, the V gene TRBV7-2; 7 positions agree with TRBD2. V shed 6 bases, J shed 10 bases, and the junction held 7 bases outside the gene matches. From germline, CDR1 is SGHTA and CDR2 FQGNSA. This CDR3 has 12 residues.